This entry is about one T cell receptor beta chain. Which antigen it targets is not known. No much larger clone exists at a distance of one base, and base qualities are not known. This sample is part of a study of blood T cells in healthy people across ages (dated by TCRdb to 2014 to 2015). Looking at the study overall: In model experiments, template switching captured about one uniquely barcoded TCR beta cDNA molecule for every two T cells. To avoid experimental bias, donors of different ages were distributed randomly across sequencing lanes. Using the same blood draw, the study looked at two additional independent replicas of 1 million unique cDNA reads for two donors, one aged 18 to 30 and the other aged 80 or older. The donors were divided into four age groups: young (average approximately 15 years), middle-aged (around 37), aged (approximately 64) and long-lived (about 79). To track age-related changes in TCR beta repertoire diversity, the study relied on deep sequencing normalized with unique cDNA molecular identifiers.

The library was generated by 5' RACE. The instrument was an Illumina HiSeq 2500. The second PCR ran for roughly 6 to 11 cycles and used a J-beta primer mix along with a sample-barcoded 5' primer. A unique molecular identifier was introduced onto each TCR beta cDNA molecule by a template-switch 5' adaptor carrying 12 random nucleotides. Each sample yielded at least 3 million CDR3-containing paired-end reads. The Mint cDNA synthesis kit, primed by a TRBC-specific oligonucleotide, was used to synthesize first-strand cDNA from all RNA. Following uracil-DNA glycosylase treatment, all cDNA underwent a first 18-cycle PCR with the universal primers M1SS and BC2_uni_R. Per the original workflow: For normalization, 1 million high-quality reads, each with a distinct molecular identifier, were randomly selected from each sample. Reads sharing molecular identifiers were discarded rather than binned into consensus sequences. MiTCR, set to a Q25 quality threshold and the strictest error-elimination algorithm, was used for CDR3 identification, clonotype clustering and error correction. A nonparametric unseen species model using Euler transformation provided a lower-bound estimate of total TCR beta diversity. In TCRdb, the public reads were trimmed at Q25 with fastp and aligned with MiXCR, with productive beta chains retained. Each entry is one CDR3 protein sequence, shown with its most common DNA and genes. TCRdb assigned the V and J calls; the authors' analysis was not used. The sample data list roughly 1,300,000 distinct CDR3 sequences, and approximately 59% of these were observed just once. The top ten constitute 6.7% of the sample.

Systemically healthy Caucasian individuals from Russia, about 38 in total and aged about 6 to 100 years, were included as donors. Each donor gave 8.5 to 10 milliliters of peripheral blood, collected into EDTA-treated Vacutainer tubes. Ficoll-Paque density-gradient centrifugation was used to isolate PBMCs, with at least 7 million per sample. Total RNA was extracted from PBMCs with Trizol reagent, with at least 6 micrograms obtained per sample. For every donor, flow cytometry on a PBMC aliquot measured the percentage of naive CD45RAhigh/CD27high T cells. General study outcomes and caveats: A strong correlation was found between observed TCR beta diversity and the percentage of naive T cells measured by flow cytometry. Total diversity estimates from one million sequenced T cells were considered lower bounds and underestimates. Because donor CMV infection status was unknown, age-related changes in expanded clonotypes were potentially confounded. Observed TCR beta diversity per million T cells fell roughly linearly with age, and a significant reduction was already apparent by age approximately 41. Compared with the aged group, the long-lived group had more naive CD4+ T cells, fewer expanded clones and increased TCR diversity, suggesting age selection. Conclusive comparison of naive and antigen-experienced compartments was prevented by the profiling of bulk unsorted PBMCs.

The receptor was isolated from a man in his late teens or twenties in good health. Sequencing was done on a sample of blood.

The nucleotides read TGTGCCACCAGCAGAGATCCGAACGGGATATACGAGCAGTACTTC. The translation is CATSRDPNGIYEQYF. The V and J genes are TRBV15 and TRBJ2-7; tentative D gene TRBD2, with 5 bases matching. There are 15 amino acids in the CDR3, from cysteine to phenylalanine inclusive. Just the 45-base CDR3 DNA is kept, in frame starting at base 1. The germline V gene (reference sequence) provides CDR1 LNHNV and CDR2 YYDKDF. The V and J ends are trimmed by 0 bases and 4 bases, leaving 13 bases between them.